The 2 T cell receptor beta chains presented below share a single source sample, sequenced in a study of blood T cells in healthy people across ages. With a J-beta primer mix and a sample-barcoded 5' primer, a second PCR ran 7 to 11 cycles. A single record per CDR3 protein comes from TCRdb applying MiXCR to the 5' RACE reads. The sample has around 1,500,000 distinct CDR3 sequences, approximately 42% seen once. Sequenced material: blood. These receptor sequences come from a young woman in good health.

This chain uses TRBV6-1 with TRBJ1-1; maybe TRBD1 (5 bases). Germline V gene lookup returns CDR1 MNHNS and CDR2 SASEGT. This CDR3 has 14 residues. Trimming shortened V by 1 base and J by 5 bases, and 11 bases separated the two germline ends. The CDR3 DNA reads TGTGCCAGCAGTGAAGGACTGGGGGAGACTGAAGCTTTCTTT. Translated, it gives CASSEGLGETEAFF.

V and J are TRBV5-1 and TRBJ2-7, with 9 bases lining up with TRBD2. Germline values: CDR1 SGHRS, CDR2 YFSETQ. The trim removed 2 bases at V and 7 bases at J, leaving 13 bases unmatched. CDR3 length: 16 residues. The chain's CDR3 is CASSFLGLAQVDEQYF. DNA for the CDR3: TGCGCCAGCAGCTTTTTGGGACTAGCCCAGGTCGATGAGCAGTACTTC.